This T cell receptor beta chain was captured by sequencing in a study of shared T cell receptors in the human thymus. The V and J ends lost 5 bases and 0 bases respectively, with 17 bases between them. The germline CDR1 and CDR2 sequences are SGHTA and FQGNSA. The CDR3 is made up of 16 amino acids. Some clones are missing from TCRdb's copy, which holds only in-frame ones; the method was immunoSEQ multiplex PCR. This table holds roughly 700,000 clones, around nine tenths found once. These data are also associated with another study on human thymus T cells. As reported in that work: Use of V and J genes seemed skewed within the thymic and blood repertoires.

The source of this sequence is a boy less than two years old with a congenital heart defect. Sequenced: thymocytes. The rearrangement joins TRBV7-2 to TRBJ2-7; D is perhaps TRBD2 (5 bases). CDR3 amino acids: CASSPPSGTPSYEQYF. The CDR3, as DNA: TGTGCCAGCAGCCCACCGAGCGGTACACCCTCCTACGAGCAGTACTTC.